The text below deals with one T cell receptor (beta chain). Looked up from germline, CDR1 is SGHTA and CDR2 is FQGNSA. The CDR3 is made up of 15 amino acids. V trimming: 5 bases; J trimming: 4 bases; junction bases outside the gene matches: 6. Method: immunoSEQ multiplex PCR; TCRdb's copy keeps in-frame clones and lacks some. The top ten clones hold approximately 3% of a sample with 70,000 to 80,000 clones, just under 95% of them seen once. This sample is part of a study of cytomegalovirus exposure and HLA in healthy donors. Background on the study: The 90 to 150 validation repertoires used the same platform as the 550 to 850 first-cohort repertoires (as reported by a later analysis).

The sequenced sample consisted of PBMCs. The TCR sequence derives from a woman aged 18-29 years in good health and CMV-seropositive. This chain connects TRBV7-2 to TRBJ2-1; 9 bases fit TRBD2. The CDR3 is CASSPTSGHYNEQFF. Written as DNA, the CDR3 is TGTGCCAGCAGCCCTACTAGCGGGCATTACAATGAGCAGTTCTTC.